This T cell receptor beta chain was found in a study of blood T cell repertoires in COVID-19. CDR1 is GTSNPN and CDR2 is SVGIG in the germline V gene (reference sequence). Trimming cost V 4 bases and J 8 bases, with 14 bases left between them. The length of the CDR3 is 12 residues. Measured with immunoSEQ multiplex PCR; TCRdb has only the in-frame clones, and not every one. The profile shows fewer than 200,000 clones, roughly 79% of them singletons. V and J are TRBV30 and TRBJ1-2; a possible D gene is TRBD1 (5 bases). The receptor's source is a woman in her 40s with COVID-19, enrolled during active disease. The material sequenced was peripheral blood. As DNA, the CDR3 is TGTGCCTGGAAGGGACTGATGTCGGGCTACACCTTC. Translated: CAWKGLMSGYTF.